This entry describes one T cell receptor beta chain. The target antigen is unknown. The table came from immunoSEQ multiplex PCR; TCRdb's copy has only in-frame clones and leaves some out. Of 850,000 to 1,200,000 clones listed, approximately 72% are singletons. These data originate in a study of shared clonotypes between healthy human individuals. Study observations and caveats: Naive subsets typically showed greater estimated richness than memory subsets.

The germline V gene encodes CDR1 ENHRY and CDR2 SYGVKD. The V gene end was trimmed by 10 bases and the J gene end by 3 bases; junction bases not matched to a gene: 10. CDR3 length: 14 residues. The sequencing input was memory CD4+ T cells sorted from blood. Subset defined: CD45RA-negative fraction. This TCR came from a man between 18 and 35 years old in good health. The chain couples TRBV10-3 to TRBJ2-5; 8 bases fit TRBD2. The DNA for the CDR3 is TGTGCCACGAGGAGAGCGGGAGAGGAAGAGACCCAGTACTTC. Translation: CATRRAGEEETQYF.